This T cell receptor beta chain comes out of a study of technical replicates of blood from several donors. The assay was immunoSEQ multiplex PCR, and TCRdb's table has in-frame clones only and misses some. The sample has fewer than 100,000 clones; 95% to 98% are singletons. The CDR3 sequence is 14 residues long. CDR1 and CDR2 from the germline V gene are MNHNY and SVGAGI (reference sequence). V lost 10 bases to trimming and J lost 6 bases; unmatched junction nucleotides: 12. The receptor was derived from a human donor in good health. Sequencing input: T cells isolated from PBMCs. This chain links TRBV6-6 with TRBJ2-7; 10 nucleotides align to TRBD2. The CDR3 reads CATLAGEGWGEQYF. The CDR3 region has the DNA TGTGCCACCCTAGCGGGAGAGGGATGGGGCGAGCAGTACTTC.